This is a list of T cell receptor beta chains from one sample in a study of radiotherapy plus CTLA-4 blockade in lung cancer. Measured with immunoSEQ multiplex PCR; TCRdb has only the in-frame clones, and not every one. The sample carries about 73,000 clones, around 87% recorded once. The sequencing here drew on peripheral blood, taken from a patient treated with radiotherapy plus ipilimumab. Receptors originate from a human donor with non-small cell lung cancer that progressed on radiotherapy plus ipilimumab. The CDR3 runs from the conserved cysteine through the conserved F or W. A D gene is named only where the DNA matches it firmly. Clone size is not always given. Where it is, it says once, few, many or a class for expanded clones.

>NA|TRBV4-1|TRBJ2-2|TRBD2
TGCGCCAGCAGCCAATCGCTTAGCGGGGGCGGATCGGTCGGGGAGCTGTTTTTT
CASSQSLSGGGSVGELFF
>once|TRBV28|TRBJ2-7|NA
TGTGCCAGCAGTTTTTACAGATCCTACGAGCAGTACTTC
CASSFYRSYEQYF
>few|TRBV19|TRBJ2-7|TRBD2
TGTGCCACTCCCCCGTGCACTAGCGAACCTGACGAGCAGTACTTC
CATPPCTSEPDEQYF